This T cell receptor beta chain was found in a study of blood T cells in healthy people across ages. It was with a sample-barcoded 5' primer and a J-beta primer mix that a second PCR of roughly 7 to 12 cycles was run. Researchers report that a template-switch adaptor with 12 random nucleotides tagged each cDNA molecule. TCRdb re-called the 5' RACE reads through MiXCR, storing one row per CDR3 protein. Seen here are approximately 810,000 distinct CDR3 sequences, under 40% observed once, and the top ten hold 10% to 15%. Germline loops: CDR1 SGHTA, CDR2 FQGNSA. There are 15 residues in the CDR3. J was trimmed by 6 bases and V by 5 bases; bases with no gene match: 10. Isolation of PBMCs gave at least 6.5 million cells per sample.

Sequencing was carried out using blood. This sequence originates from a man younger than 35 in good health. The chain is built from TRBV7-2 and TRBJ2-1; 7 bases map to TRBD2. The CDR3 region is CASSPRGTGGNEQFF. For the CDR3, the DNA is TGTGCCAGCAGCCCGAGAGGGACGGGGGGCAATGAGCAGTTCTTC.